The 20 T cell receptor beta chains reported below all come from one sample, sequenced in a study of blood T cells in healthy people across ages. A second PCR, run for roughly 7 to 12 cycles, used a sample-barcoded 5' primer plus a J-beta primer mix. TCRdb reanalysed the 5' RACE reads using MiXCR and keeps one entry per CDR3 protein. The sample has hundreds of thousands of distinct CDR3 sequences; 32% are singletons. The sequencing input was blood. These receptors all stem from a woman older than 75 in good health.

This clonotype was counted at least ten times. The CDR3 loop reads CSASPRRGRQETQYF. The CDR3 DNA is TGCAGTGCTAGCCCCCGCAGGGGGCGGCAAGAGACCCAGTACTTC. This chain joins TRBV20-1 and TRBJ2-5; 8 nucleotides align to TRBD1. The CDR3 length is 15 residues. Germline CDR1 and CDR2: DFQATT and SNEGSKA (reference sequence). V shed 3 bases and J 2 bases; nucleotides not matched to a gene: 8.

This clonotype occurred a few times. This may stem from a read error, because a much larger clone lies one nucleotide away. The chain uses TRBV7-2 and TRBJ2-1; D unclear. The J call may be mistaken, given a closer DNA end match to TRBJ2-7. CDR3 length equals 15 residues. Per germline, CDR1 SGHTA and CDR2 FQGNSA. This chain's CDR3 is CASSLVVEPYNEQYF. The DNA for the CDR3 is TGTGCCAGCAGCTTAGTCGTCGAGCCCTACAATGAGCAGTACTTC.

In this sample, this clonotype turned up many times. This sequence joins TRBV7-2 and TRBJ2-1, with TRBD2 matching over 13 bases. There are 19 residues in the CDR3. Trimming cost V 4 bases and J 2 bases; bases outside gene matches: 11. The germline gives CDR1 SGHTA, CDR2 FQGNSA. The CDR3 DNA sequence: TGTGCCAGCAGCTCGACCCCGGGACTAGCGGGGCCCCCCTACAATGAGCAGTTCTTC. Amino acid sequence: CASSSTPGLAGPPYNEQFF.

CDR3 sequence (DNA): TGTGCCAGCAGCTTGCCACAGGGGGCGTCCGAAAAACTGTTTTTT. Residues: CASSLPQGASEKLFF. The rearrangement joins TRBV7-2 to TRBJ1-4; 9 bases line up with TRBD1. This CDR3 is built from 15 residues. Germline CDR1 and CDR2: SGHTA and FQGNSA. The V segment lost 3 bases and the J segment 8 bases; nucleotides outside the gene matches: 7.

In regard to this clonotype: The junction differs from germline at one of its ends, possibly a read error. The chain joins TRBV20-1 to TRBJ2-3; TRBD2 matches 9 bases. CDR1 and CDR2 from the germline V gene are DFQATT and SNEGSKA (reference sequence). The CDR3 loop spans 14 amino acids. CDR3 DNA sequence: TGCAGTGCCAGAGTAGCGGGAGCGACAGATACGCAGTATTTT. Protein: CSARVAGATDTQYF.

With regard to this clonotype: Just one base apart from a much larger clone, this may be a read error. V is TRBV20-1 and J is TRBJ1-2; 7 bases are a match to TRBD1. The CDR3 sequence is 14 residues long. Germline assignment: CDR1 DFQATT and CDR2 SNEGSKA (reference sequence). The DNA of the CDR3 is TGCAGTGCTAGGCAGACAGGGTACAACTATGGCTGCACCTTC. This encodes CSARQTGYNYGCTF.

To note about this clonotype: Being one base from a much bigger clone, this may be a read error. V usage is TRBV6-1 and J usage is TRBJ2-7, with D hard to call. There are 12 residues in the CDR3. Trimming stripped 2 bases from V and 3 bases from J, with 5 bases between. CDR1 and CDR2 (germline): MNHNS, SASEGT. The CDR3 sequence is CASSEQNYEQYF. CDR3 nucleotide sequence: TGTGCCAGCAGTGAACAGAACTACGAGCAGTACTTC.

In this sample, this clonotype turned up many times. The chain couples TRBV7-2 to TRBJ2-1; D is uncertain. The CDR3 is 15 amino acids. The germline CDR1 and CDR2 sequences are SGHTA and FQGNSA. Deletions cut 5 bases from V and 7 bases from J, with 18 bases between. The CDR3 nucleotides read TGTGCCAGCAGCCCCCCCCTTGAGCTCAGGAATGAGCAGTTCTTC. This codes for CASSPPLELRNEQFF.

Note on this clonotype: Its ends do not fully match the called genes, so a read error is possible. CDR3 DNA sequence: TGTGCCAGCAGCTGGGAACCGGGACAGATCTCCTACAAGCAGTACTTC. Translating it yields CASSWEPGQISYKQYF. The chain couples TRBV5-3 to TRBJ2-4, with TRBD1 matching over 7 bases. TRBV5-3 is noted as an ORF with a role that remains uncertain. This CDR3 has 16 residues.

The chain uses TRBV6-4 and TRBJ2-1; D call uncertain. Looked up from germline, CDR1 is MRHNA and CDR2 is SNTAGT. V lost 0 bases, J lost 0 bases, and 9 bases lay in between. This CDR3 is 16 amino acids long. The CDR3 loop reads CASSDSRRSSYNEQFF. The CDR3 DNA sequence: TGTGCCAGCAGTGACTCAAGGAGAAGCTCCTACAATGAGCAGTTCTTC.

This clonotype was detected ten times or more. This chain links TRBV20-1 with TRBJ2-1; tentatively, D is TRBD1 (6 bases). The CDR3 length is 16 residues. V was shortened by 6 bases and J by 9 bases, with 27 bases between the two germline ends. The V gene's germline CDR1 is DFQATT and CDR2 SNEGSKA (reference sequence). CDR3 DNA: TGCAGTGCCAAGCCCCGGACAGTCCCACGGGTTGGTGAGCAGTTCTTC. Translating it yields CSAKPRTVPRVGEQFF.

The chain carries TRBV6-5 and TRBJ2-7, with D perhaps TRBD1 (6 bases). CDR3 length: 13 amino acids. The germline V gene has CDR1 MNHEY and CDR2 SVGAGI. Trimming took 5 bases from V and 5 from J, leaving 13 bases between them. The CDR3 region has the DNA TGTGCCAGCAGTCGAAGACAGGTCAACGAGCAGTACTTC. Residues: CASSRRQVNEQYF.

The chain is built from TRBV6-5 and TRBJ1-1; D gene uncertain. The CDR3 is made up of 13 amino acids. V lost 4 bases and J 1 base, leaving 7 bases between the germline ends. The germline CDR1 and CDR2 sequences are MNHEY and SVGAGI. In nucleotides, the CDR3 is TGTGCCAGCAGTTGGGCGCCGAACACTGAAGCTTTCTTT. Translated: CASSWAPNTEAFF.

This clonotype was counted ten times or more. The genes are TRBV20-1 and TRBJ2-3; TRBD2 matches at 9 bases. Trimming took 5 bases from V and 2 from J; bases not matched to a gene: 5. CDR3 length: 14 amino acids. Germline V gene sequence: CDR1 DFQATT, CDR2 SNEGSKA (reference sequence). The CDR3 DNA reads TGCAGTGCTCCTATAGCGGGGGACACAGATACGCAGTATTTT. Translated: CSAPIAGDTDTQYF.

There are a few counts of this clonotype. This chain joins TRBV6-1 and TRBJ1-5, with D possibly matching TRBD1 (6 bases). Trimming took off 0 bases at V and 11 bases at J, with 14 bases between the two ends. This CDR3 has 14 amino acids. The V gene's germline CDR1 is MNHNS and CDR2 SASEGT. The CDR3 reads CASSEAYQNRAQHF. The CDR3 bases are TGTGCCAGCAGTGAAGCGTACCAGAACAGGGCCCAGCATTTT.

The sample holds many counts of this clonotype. The CDR3 sequence is CAWSVQGASEQYF. CDR3 DNA sequence: TGTGCCTGGAGTGTACAGGGTGCTTCCGAGCAGTACTTC. V and J are TRBV30 and TRBJ2-7, with a tentative D call TRBD1 (6 bases). The CDR3 is 13 amino acids. Germline V gene data show CDR1 as GTSNPN and CDR2 as SVGIG (reference sequence). Trimming took 0 bases from V and 6 from J, leaving 12 bases between them.

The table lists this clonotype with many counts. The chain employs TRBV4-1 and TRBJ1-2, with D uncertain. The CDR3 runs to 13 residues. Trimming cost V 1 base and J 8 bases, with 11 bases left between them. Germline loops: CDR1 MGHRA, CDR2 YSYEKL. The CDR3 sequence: CASSQAEPNGYTF. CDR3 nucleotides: TGCGCCAGCAGCCAAGCGGAGCCGAACGGCTACACCTTC.

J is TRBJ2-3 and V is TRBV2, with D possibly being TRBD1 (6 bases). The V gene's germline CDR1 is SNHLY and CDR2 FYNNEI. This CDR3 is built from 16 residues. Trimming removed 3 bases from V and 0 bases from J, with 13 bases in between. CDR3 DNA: TGTGCCAGCAGTGACAGGGGTTTGGGGAGCACAGATACGCAGTATTTT. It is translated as CASSDRGLGSTDTQYF.

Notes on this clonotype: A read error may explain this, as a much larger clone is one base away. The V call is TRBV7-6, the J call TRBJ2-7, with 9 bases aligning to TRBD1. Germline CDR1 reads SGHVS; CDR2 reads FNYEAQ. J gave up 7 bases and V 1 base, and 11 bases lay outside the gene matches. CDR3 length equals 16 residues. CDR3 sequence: CASSLVWTGENNEQYF. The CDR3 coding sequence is TGTGCCAGCAGCTTAGTATGGACAGGGGAGAACAATGAGCAGTACTTC.

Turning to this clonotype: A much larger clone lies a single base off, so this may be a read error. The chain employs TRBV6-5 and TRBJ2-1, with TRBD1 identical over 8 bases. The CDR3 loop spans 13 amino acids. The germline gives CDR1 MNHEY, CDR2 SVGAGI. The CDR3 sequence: CVSSRGTGNEQFF. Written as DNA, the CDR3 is TGTGTCAGCAGTCGGGGGACAGGCAATGAGCAGTTCTTC.